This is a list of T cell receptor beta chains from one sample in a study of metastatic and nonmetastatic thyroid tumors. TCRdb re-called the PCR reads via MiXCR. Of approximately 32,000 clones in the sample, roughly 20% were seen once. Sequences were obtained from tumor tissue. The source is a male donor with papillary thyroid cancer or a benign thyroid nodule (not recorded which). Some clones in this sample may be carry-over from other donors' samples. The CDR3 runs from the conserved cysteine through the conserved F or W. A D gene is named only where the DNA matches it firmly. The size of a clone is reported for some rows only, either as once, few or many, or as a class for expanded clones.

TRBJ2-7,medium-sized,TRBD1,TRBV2,TGTGCCAGCAAAGGGGACAGTAGCTCCTACGAGCAGTACTTC,CASKGDSSSYEQYF
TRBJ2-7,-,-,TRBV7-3,TGTGCCAGCAGCCCGGGGGCAGGGCCCTACGAGCAGTACTTC,CASSPGAGPYEQYF
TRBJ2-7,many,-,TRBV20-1,TGCAGTGTCACGGGCGGCCCCTACGAGCAGTACTTC,CSVTGGPYEQYF
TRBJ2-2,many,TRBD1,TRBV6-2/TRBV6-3,TGTGCCAGCACCGGGGACAGGGGGCGGACTAGCGGCACCGGGGAGCTGTTTTTT,CASTGDRGRTSGTGELFF
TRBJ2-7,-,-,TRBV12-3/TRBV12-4,TGTGCCAGCAGTTTTCAGTCTTCCTCGCGGGAGCAGTACTTC,CASSFQSSSREQYF
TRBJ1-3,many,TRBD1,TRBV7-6,TGTGCCAGCAGCCAAGGACAGGGGGCGGCTGGAAACACCATATATTTT,CASSQGQGAAGNTIYF
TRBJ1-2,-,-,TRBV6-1,TGTGCCAGCACCCCCCGTTCGGGCGTCTATGGCTACACCTTC,CASTPRSGVYGYTF
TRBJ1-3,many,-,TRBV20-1,TGCAGTGCTAGACGTCGAGACACCATATATTTT,CSARRRDTIYF
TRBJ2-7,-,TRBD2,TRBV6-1,TGTGCCAGGCCGGGGGGCTCCTACGAGCAGTACTTC,CARPGGSYEQYF
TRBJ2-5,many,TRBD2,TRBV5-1,TGCGCCAGCAGCTTGGCGGTAGCGGGAAGGGCAGAGACCCAGTACTTC,CASSLAVAGRAETQYF
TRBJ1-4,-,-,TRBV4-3,TGCGCCAGCAGCCAAGTAAAATGGCGCCAGAATGAAGAACTGTTTTTT,CASSQVKWRQNEELFF
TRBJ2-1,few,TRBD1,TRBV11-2,TGTGCCAGCAGCTCCTATGGGGGTTACAGGGGATATGAGCAGTTCTTC,CASSSYGGYRGYEQFF
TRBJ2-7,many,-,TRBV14,TGTGCCAGCAGCCAAGGAGGGCACGAGCAGTACTTC,CASSQGGHEQYF
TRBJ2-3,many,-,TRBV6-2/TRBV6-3,TGTGCCAGCAGTTACCTGACGAGGACAGATACGCAGTATTTT,CASSYLTRTDTQYF
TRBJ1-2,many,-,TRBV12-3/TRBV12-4,TGTGCCAGCAGTTTGGCGGACGGCGAAAGGACGGCCGCTTTC,CASSLADGERTAAF
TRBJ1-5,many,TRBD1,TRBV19,TGTGCCAGTAGCACCCGACAGGGTAGTCAGCCCCAGCATTTT,CASSTRQGSQPQHF
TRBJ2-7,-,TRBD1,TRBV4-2,TGTGCCAGCAGCCAGGGACAGTTCTTCTACGAGCAGTACTTC,CASSQGQFFYEQYF
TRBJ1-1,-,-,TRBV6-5,TGTGCCAGCAGTTACTCAGCCAGGCCGGACACTGAAGCTTTCTTT,CASSYSARPDTEAFF
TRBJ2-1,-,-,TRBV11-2,TGTGCCAGCAGCCCCCGCCGAGACCCCTACAATGAGCAGTTCTTC,CASSPRRDPYNEQFF
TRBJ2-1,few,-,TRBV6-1,TGTGCCAGCAGTGAAAGCGAAGGCAATGAGCAGTTCTTC,CASSESEGNEQFF
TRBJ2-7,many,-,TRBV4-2,TGTGCCAGCAGCCCGACTAGGGGTTCCTACGAGCAGTACTTC,CASSPTRGSYEQYF
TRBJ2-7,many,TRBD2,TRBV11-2,TGTGCCAGCAGCTTAGAGGGTAGCGGGAGGAGCGAGCAGTACTTC,CASSLEGSGRSEQYF
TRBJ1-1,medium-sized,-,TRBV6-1,TGTGCCAGCAGCTTTCGGGGCACTGAAGCTTTCTTT,CASSFRGTEAFF
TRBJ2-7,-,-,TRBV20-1,TGCAGTGCTCCATCGGGACGACTCGCCTACGAGCAGTACTTC,CSAPSGRLAYEQYF
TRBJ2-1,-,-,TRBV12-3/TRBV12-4,TGTGCCAGCACCGCCACCGGGGATGAGCAGTTCTTC,CASTATGDEQFF
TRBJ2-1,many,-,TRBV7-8,TGTGCCAGCAGCTTACGGGAAAGCTCCTACAATGAGCAGTTCTTC,CASSLRESSYNEQFF